The rows below give T cell receptor beta chains drawn from one sample of a study of blood T cell repertoires in COVID-19. Profiled with immunoSEQ multiplex PCR; TCRdb holds only in-frame clones, not every one. The sample holds some 220,000 clones, 84% seen once. Material for sequencing was peripheral blood. These receptor sequences come from a woman in her thirties who had recovered from COVID-19. Each CDR3 is given with its conserved first and last residue. Fields, in order: CDR3 DNA, CDR3 protein, D gene, clone size, J gene, V gene. D genes are given only for firm matches. Expanded clones are given a class, and other clones once, few, many or no size at all.

DNA: TGTGCCACCAGTGTCGCTGGTAGCGGGCAAGAGACCCAGTACTTC; CDR3: CATSVAGSGQETQYF; D: TRBD2; size: -; J: TRBJ2-5; V: TRBV24-1
DNA: TGTGCCAGCAGTATGACATGGGTGGCCAAAAACATTCAGTACTTC; CDR3: CASSMTWVAKNIQYF; D: -; size: once; J: TRBJ2-4; V: TRBV2
DNA: TGTGCCAGCAGCGTACAGGGGACTAATGAAAAACTGTTTTTT; CDR3: CASSVQGTNEKLFF; D: -; size: once; J: TRBJ1-4; V: TRBV9
DNA: TGCGCCAGCAGCTTGGCCGTGACAGGGCAGGGAAAAGCTTTCTTT; CDR3: CASSLAVTGQGKAFF; D: TRBD1; size: -; J: TRBJ1-1; V: TRBV5-1
DNA: TGTGCCAGCAGTGGATACAGGGATGGTGAGCAGTTCTTC; CDR3: CASSGYRDGEQFF; D: -; size: few; J: TRBJ2-1; V: TRBV2
DNA: TGCGCCAGCAGTGAGTCGGGAGGGACAGGTGTCTACGAGCAGTACTTC; CDR3: CASSESGGTGVYEQYF; D: -; size: -; J: TRBJ2-7; V: TRBV10-1
DNA: TGTGCCAGCAGCTTAGCGGGAACCTACGAGCAGTACTTC; CDR3: CASSLAGTYEQYF; D: TRBD2; size: few; J: TRBJ2-7; V: TRBV27
DNA: TGTGCCAGCAGCTCGACTAGCGGGAGATGGGACGAGCAGTACTTC; CDR3: CASSSTSGRWDEQYF; D: TRBD2; size: -; J: TRBJ2-7; V: TRBV7-3
DNA: TGCGCCAGCAGCCGACTTCCATACGAGCAGTACTTC; CDR3: CASSRLPYEQYF; D: -; size: -; J: TRBJ2-7; V: TRBV5-1
DNA: TGTGCCAGCAGCGGTTCGCGGTCAAACGAGCAGTTCTTC; CDR3: CASSGSRSNEQFF; D: -; size: -; J: TRBJ2-1; V: TRBV9
DNA: TGTGCCAGCAGTTCCCTTCTAGCGGAAGATACGCAGTATTTT; CDR3: CASSSLLAEDTQYF; D: TRBD2; size: -; J: TRBJ2-3; V: TRBV27